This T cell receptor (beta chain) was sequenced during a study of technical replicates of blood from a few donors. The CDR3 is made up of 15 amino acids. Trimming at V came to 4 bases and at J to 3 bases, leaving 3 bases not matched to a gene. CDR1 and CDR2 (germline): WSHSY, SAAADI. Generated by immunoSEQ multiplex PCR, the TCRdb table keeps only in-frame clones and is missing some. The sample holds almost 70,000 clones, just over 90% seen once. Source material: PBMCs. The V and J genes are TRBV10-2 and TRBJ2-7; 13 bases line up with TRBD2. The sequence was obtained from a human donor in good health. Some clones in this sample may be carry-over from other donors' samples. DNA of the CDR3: TGCGCCAGCAGTGGACTAGCGGGAGGTTACTACGAGCAGTACTTC. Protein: CASSGLAGGYYEQYF.